This TCR beta chain derives from a study of blood T cells in healthy people across ages. General observations from the study: The fall in TCR beta diversity per million T cells was roughly linear with age.

V dropped 3 bases and J dropped 7 bases, with 10 bases sitting between them. CDR3 length: 12 residues. Germline V gene sequence: CDR1 KGHSH, CDR2 LQKENI. Isolation of PBMCs gave at least 6.5 million cells per sample. Turning to this clonotype: Its antigen is not identified.

A J-beta primer mix and a sample-barcoded 5' primer were used in a second PCR of about 6 to 12 cycles. TCRdb analysed the 5' RACE reads with MiXCR anew, one entry per CDR3 protein. The table lists about 1 million distinct CDR3 sequences, less than 50% of them singletons. This TCR was sampled from a woman aged 55-70 years in good health. The J gene is TRBJ2-7, the V gene TRBV18; no definite D call. The material sequenced was blood. The DNA of the CDR3 is TGTGCCAGCTCACCCGCCGCCGGGGAGCAGTACTTC. This sequence encodes CASSPAAGEQYF.